These 27 T cell receptor beta chains were all obtained from the same sample, sequenced in a study of blood T cell repertoires in COVID-19. Sequenced by immunoSEQ multiplex PCR; TCRdb stores in-frame clones only, minus some. The table has under 30,000 clones, 75% to 90% seen once. Sequencing input: peripheral blood. These receptors were taken from a human donor with active COVID-19. The donor label of this sample is uncertain.

The J gene is TRBJ2-1, the V gene TRBV5-4; TRBD2 matches 7 bases. Germline CDR1 reads SGHNT; CDR2 reads YYREEE (reference sequence). V trimming: 2 bases; J trimming: 7 bases; junction bases outside the gene matches: 0. The CDR3 covers 12 residues. The CDR3 reads CASSLAGNEQFF. Here the CDR3 DNA reads TGTGCCAGCAGCTTAGCGGGGAATGAGCAGTTCTTC.

The J gene is TRBJ2-3, the V gene TRBV5-4, with 11 bases lining up with TRBD2. The CDR3 consists of 16 residues. Germline V gives CDR1 SGHNT, CDR2 YYREEE (reference sequence). V gave up 1 base and J gave up 5 bases; unmatched junction bases: 6. The CDR3 protein is CASSLSTSGRGDTQYF. The CDR3 DNA reads TGTGCCAGCAGCTTGTCTACTAGCGGGAGAGGAGATACGCAGTATTTT.

The chain is built from TRBV4-3 and TRBJ1-5; no firm D call. This CDR3 is 14 amino acids long. In germline, CDR1 is LGHNA, CDR2 YSLEER. V lost 0 bases and J lost 6, with 9 bases in between. CDR3 sequence reads: CASSQDGGSQPQHF. Here the CDR3 DNA reads TGCGCCAGCAGCCAAGATGGCGGTAGTCAGCCCCAGCATTTT.

This clone was picked up one time. The genes are TRBV7-2 and TRBJ2-5; 8 positions match TRBD2. V lost 7 bases to trimming and J lost 2 bases; unmatched junction nucleotides: 18. Germline assignment: CDR1 SGHTA and CDR2 FQGNSA. The CDR3 spans 18 residues. The CDR3 DNA follows: TGTGCCAGCAATCAACTGAATCTCGGAGCGGGGGCGCAAGAGACCCAGTACTTC. Its protein is CASNQLNLGAGAQETQYF.

V is TRBV28 and J is TRBJ1-3, with 7 bases aligning to TRBD1. The germline V gene encodes CDR1 MDHEN and CDR2 SYDVKM. There are 13 residues in the CDR3. V lost 3 bases and J lost 4; bases outside the gene matches: 0. CDR3 sequence: CASSLDRGNTIYF. CDR3 in DNA: TGTGCCAGCAGTTTGGACAGGGGAAACACCATATATTTT. The full variable domain, completed using reference TRBV28 and TRBJ1-3, is DVKVTQSSRYLVKRTGEKVFLECVQDMDHENMFWYRQDPGLGLRLIYFSYDVKMKEKGDIPEGYSVSREKKERFSLILESASTNQTSMYLCASSLDRGNTIYFGEGSWLTVV.

The rearrangement uses TRBV9 and TRBJ2-3; D possibly corresponds to TRBD1 (5 bases). Germline CDR1 SGDLS, CDR2 YYNGEE. Deletions cut 5 bases from V and 0 bases from J, with 13 bases between. The CDR3 runs 15 residues. The CDR3 reads CASSAQGSSTDTQYF. The CDR3, as DNA: TGTGCCAGCAGTGCTCAGGGTTCTAGCACAGATACGCAGTATTTT.

The rearrangement joins TRBV4-2 to TRBJ2-7, with 7 bases matching TRBD2. The germline CDR1 and CDR2 sequences are LGHNA and YNFKEQ. V lost 3 bases and J lost 7; bases outside the gene matches: 12. The CDR3 length is 15 residues. The CDR3 nucleotides are TGTGCCAGCAGCCAGGACCCTAGCGGAGTGTCTGAGCAGTACTTC. It yields the protein CASSQDPSGVSEQYF.

The chain has TRBV7-2 and TRBJ2-1, with 7 bases lining up with TRBD1. Per germline, CDR1 SGHTA and CDR2 FQGNSA. J gave up 5 bases and V 4 bases, and 8 bases lay outside the gene matches. The CDR3 is 15 residues long. CDR3 nucleotide sequence: TGTGCCAGCAGCTCCGGGACAGCCTTTGACAATGAGCAGTTCTTC. Translated, it gives CASSSGTAFDNEQFF.

This clone was detected only a few times. CDR3 amino acids: CASSEGGRTGELFF. As DNA, the CDR3 is TGCGCCAGCAGTGAAGGGGGCCGCACCGGGGAGCTGTTTTTT. The chain carries TRBV10-2 and TRBJ2-2; 7 nucleotides line up with TRBD1. Germline trimming cut 3 bases from V and 4 bases from J; bases unmatched to any gene: 2. CDR1 WSHSY and CDR2 SAAADI come from the germline V gene. The length of the CDR3 is 14 residues.

CDR3 DNA sequence: TGTGCCAGCAGCCCGGCACCGGGACTAGCGGGGGGGCCGATGTATTTT. It yields the protein CASSPAPGLAGGPMYF. The V and J genes are TRBV5-4 and TRBJ2-3, with TRBD2 identical over 16 bases. Germline V lookup: CDR1 SGHNT, CDR2 YYREEE (reference sequence). Losses at the gene ends were 4 bases for V and 14 bases for J; bases not matched to a gene: 13. This CDR3 is 16 amino acids long.

In DNA form, the CDR3 reads TGTGCCAGCAGCGGGACAGGGGACACTGAAGCTTTCTTT. Translated: CASSGTGDTEAFF. The V and J genes are TRBV12-3 or TRBV12-4 and TRBJ1-1, with 10 bases aligning to TRBD1. The CDR3 sequence is 13 residues long. V trimming: 6 bases; J trimming: 3 bases; junction bases outside the gene matches: 1.

This chain joins TRBV5-4 and TRBJ2-5; 10 positions match TRBD2. CDR1 is SGHNT, CDR2 YYREEE, per germline (reference sequence). After removal of 0 bases from V and 2 bases from J, the junction contained 1 base not matched to a gene. The CDR3 totals 15 residues. The CDR3 is CASSLGGLAQETQYF. The DNA of the CDR3 is TGTGCCAGCAGCTTGGGGGGACTAGCGCAAGAGACCCAGTACTTC.

The CDR3 is CASSFGLAETQYF. CDR3 nucleotide sequence: TGTGCCAGCAGCTTCGGTCTAGCGGAGACCCAGTACTTC. The J gene is TRBJ2-5, the V gene TRBV7-3, with D possibly being TRBD2 (6 bases). Trimming took off 3 bases at V and 5 bases at J, with 10 bases between the two ends. Per the germline V gene, CDR1 is SGHTA and CDR2 is FQGTGA. The CDR3 spans 13 residues.

The V and J genes are TRBV5-1 and TRBJ2-7; D unclear. Trimming left V 4 bases short and J 2 bases short, with 13 bases between. This CDR3 is 14 amino acids long. In germline, CDR1 is SGHRS, CDR2 YFSETQ. The CDR3 loop is CASSATTPTYEQYF. The CDR3 DNA sequence: TGCGCCAGCAGCGCCACGACACCGACCTACGAGCAGTACTTC.

This chain connects TRBV11-2 to TRBJ1-1; weak D call: TRBD1 (5 bases). Trimming took off 7 bases at V and 1 base at J, with 13 bases between the two ends. Germline CDR1 and CDR2: SGHAT and FQNNGV. This CDR3 region has 14 residues. CDR3: CASNLQGGNTEAFF. The CDR3 DNA follows: TGTGCCAGCAACCTCCAGGGAGGGAACACTGAAGCTTTCTTT.

The chain has TRBV7-3 and TRBJ1-1; 8 positions agree with TRBD1. Losses at the gene ends were 5 bases for V and 1 base for J; bases not matched to a gene: 12. From germline, CDR1 is SGHTA and CDR2 FQGTGA. The CDR3 length is 17 residues. CDR3 loop: CASSRFSGTGANTEAFF. CDR3 nucleotide sequence: TGTGCCAGCAGCCGTTTTTCCGGGACAGGTGCGAACACTGAAGCTTTCTTT.

V usage is TRBV7-9 and J usage is TRBJ2-7, with a possible D match to TRBD1 (6 bases). With 4 bases removed from V and 3 bases from J, the gap between germline ends came to 28 bases. The CDR3 has 19 amino acids. The germline V gene has CDR1 SEHNR and CDR2 FQNEAQ (reference sequence). The chain's CDR3 is CASSSLSGSELGGIYEQYF. The CDR3 coding sequence is TGTGCCAGCAGCTCACTATCGGGATCAGAACTAGGGGGAATCTACGAGCAGTACTTC.

This chain links TRBV18 with TRBJ1-3, with D hard to call. The V and J ends lost 2 bases and 2 bases respectively, with 13 bases between them. Per germline, CDR1 KGHSH and CDR2 LQKENI. The CDR3 extends over 16 amino acids. The CDR3 reads CASSPSMAAPGNTIYF. The CDR3 nucleotides are TGTGCCAGCTCACCAAGTATGGCGGCTCCTGGAAACACCATATATTTT.

The CDR3 reads CASSPGQGSSYNSPLHF. The CDR3 nucleotides read TGTGCCAGCAGCCCGGGACAGGGGAGCTCCTATAATTCACCCCTCCACTTT. The V call is TRBV11-2, the J call TRBJ1-6, with TRBD1 matching over 10 bases. This CDR3 contains 17 residues. From germline, CDR1 is SGHAT and CDR2 FQNNGV. V was clipped by 5 bases and J by 0 bases; unmatched bases: 4.

The chain links TRBV13 to TRBJ2-3; D uncertain. This CDR3 is built from 16 residues. Per germline, CDR1 PRHDT and CDR2 FYEKMQ (reference sequence). Trimming removed 6 bases from V and 0 bases from J, with 16 bases in between. The CDR3 region has the DNA TGTGCCAGCAGTCCGCTAGAGGTGCTAAGCACAGATACGCAGTATTTT. Protein sequence: CASSPLEVLSTDTQYF. The variable domain in full, with the rest retrieved from reference TRBV13 and TRBJ2-3, is AAGVIQSPRHLIKEKRETATLKCYPIPRHDTVYWYQQGPGQDPQFLISFYEKMQSDKGSIPDRFSAQQFSDYHSELNMSSLELGDSALYFCASSPLEVLSTDTQYFGPGTRLTVL.

The genes are TRBV18 and TRBJ2-3, with 8 bases matching TRBD2. The CDR3 runs 17 residues. CDR1 is KGHSH and CDR2 is LQKENI in the germline V gene. V lost 3 bases and J lost 6; bases outside the gene matches: 14. CDR3 protein: CASSPTTSVGGVDTQYF. DNA for the CDR3: TGTGCCAGCTCACCCACGACTAGCGTGGGAGGGGTTGATACGCAGTATTTT. Filled out from reference TRBV18 and TRBJ2-3, the complete variable domain reads NAGVMQNPRHLVRRRGQEARLRCSPMKGHSHVYWYRQLPEEGLKFMVYLQKENIIDESGMPKERFSAEFPKEGPSILRIQQVVRGDSAAYFCASSPTTSVGGVDTQYFGPGTRLTVL.

The J gene is TRBJ2-5, the V gene TRBV9, with 8 bases fitting TRBD2. The CDR3 has 16 residues. The junction had 9 bases not matched to a gene; V was cut back by 0 bases and J by 5 bases. The germline V gene has CDR1 SGDLS and CDR2 YYNGEE. The CDR3 is CASSVGESGGWETQYF. CDR3 DNA: TGTGCCAGCAGCGTAGGGGAAAGCGGGGGCTGGGAGACCCAGTACTTC.

This chain connects TRBV6-6 to TRBJ1-2, with TRBD1 matching 10 bases. The germline V gene encodes CDR1 MNHNY and CDR2 SVGAGI (reference sequence). With 10 bases clipped from V and 0 bases from J, the junction kept 5 bases outside the gene matches. The CDR3 runs to 14 residues. The CDR3 is CATPGTGANYGYTF. The CDR3 DNA reads TGTGCCACCCCCGGGACAGGGGCTAACTATGGCTACACCTTC.

V usage is TRBV4-2 and J usage is TRBJ1-2; the match to TRBD1 covers 9 bases. CDR1 and CDR2 (germline): LGHNA, YNFKEQ. Germline trimming cut 1 base from V and 6 bases from J; bases unmatched to any gene: 0. The CDR3 is made up of 13 amino acids. This CDR3 is CASSQGDRDGYTF. The CDR3 DNA reads as TGTGCCAGCAGCCAAGGGGACAGGGATGGCTACACCTTC.

The chain has TRBV1 and TRBJ1-1; no DNA check was done on the table's D call, TRBD1. TRBV1 is a pseudogene locus. This CDR3 contains 14 residues. The CDR3: CTSSQGQLNTEAFF. The DNA for the CDR3 is TGCACCAGCAGCCAAGGACAGTTGAACACTGAAGCTTTCTTT.

The V call is TRBV28, the J call TRBJ2-1, with TRBD2 matching 15 bases. The length of the CDR3 is 23 residues. V lost 3 bases to trimming and J lost 3 bases; unmatched junction nucleotides: 21. Germline V gene sequence: CDR1 MDHEN, CDR2 SYDVKM. CDR3 region: CASSFPKTRTSGRAARFYNEQFF. The CDR3, as DNA: TGTGCCAGCAGTTTTCCAAAAACCCGGACTAGCGGGAGGGCCGCCAGGTTCTACAATGAGCAGTTCTTC.

The rearrangement joins TRBV19 to TRBJ2-7, with 9 bases that match TRBD1. This CDR3 has 15 residues. Germline V gene sequence: CDR1 LNHDA, CDR2 SQIVND (reference sequence). V was clipped by 8 bases and J by 2 bases; unmatched bases: 10. The CDR3 DNA reads TGTGCCAGTGCAGTTCTGGGACAGGGAACCTACGAGCAGTACTTC. As protein: CASAVLGQGTYEQYF.